This T cell receptor beta chain derives from a study of T cell responses to AZD1222 COVID-19 vaccine. Study observations and caveats: Baseline serology detected seropositivity in only 6 or 7 AZD1222 recipients. Spike regions recognized by vaccine-associated CD4 TCRs spanned the protein, led by 160-218 and 743-854.

Measured with immunoSEQ multiplex PCR; TCRdb has only the in-frame clones, and not every one. The data show approximately 130,000 clones, about nine tenths seen once. Per germline, CDR1 LNHNV and CDR2 YYDKDF (reference sequence). The CDR3 has 14 amino acids. V lost 5 bases, J lost 1 base, and 3 bases stayed unmatched. About this clone: The antigen remains unidentified.

The chain couples TRBV15 to TRBJ1-2; 8 bases agree with TRBD1. The specimen was peripheral blood, collected 28 days after the second AZD1222 dose. The receptor was derived from an adult who received the AZD1222 COVID-19 vaccine. CDR3 bases: TGTGCCACCAGCGGGGACAGGATTAACTATGGCTACACCTTC. Protein product: CATSGDRINYGYTF.